The 15 T cell receptor beta chains listed next were all sequenced from one sample in a study of T cell repertoires in cytomegalovirus infection (dated by TCRdb to 2018 to 2020). This sample's treatment or condition label indicates: in vitro stimulation with specific CMV peptide epitopes to enrich CMV-specific T cells. The instrument was an Illumina HiSeq 1500. Using fastp at Q25 and MiXCR, TCRdb reprocessed the public reads and kept productive beta chains. All rows with the same CDR3 protein become a single entry with the most common DNA and genes. The table for this sample lists fewer than 900,000 distinct CDR3 sequences; roughly 29% of them were counted only once. The ten largest make up approximately 14% of the sample. These receptors' targets are unknown. The source was cultured CD8+ T cells from PBMCs, collected from culture after CMV antigen stimulation. The receptors stem from a human donor in good health (CMV status not recorded). Some clones in this sample may be carry-over from other donors' samples.

The rearrangement joins TRBV4-1 to TRBJ1-4, with 7 bases that match TRBD1. The CDR3 is 17 amino acids. Germline-derived CDR1 and CDR2 are MGHRA and YSYEKL. The V segment lost 1 base and the J segment 2 bases; nucleotides outside the gene matches: 7. The CDR3 DNA follows: TGCGCCAGCAGCCAAGGCGGGTCGACAGGGACTAATGAAAAACTGTTTTTT. Amino acids: CASSQGGSTGTNEKLFF.

The genes are TRBV6-5 and TRBJ1-1, with 8 bases matching TRBD1. Germline lookup yields CDR1 MNHEY and CDR2 SVGAGI. Trimming at V came to 0 bases and at J to 0 bases, leaving 6 bases not matched to a gene. The CDR3 has 17 amino acids. Here the CDR3 reads CASSYSYYRGMNTEAFF. CDR3 nucleotide sequence: TGTGCCAGCAGTTACTCATATTACAGGGGGATGAACACTGAAGCTTTCTTT.

The chain employs TRBV27 and TRBJ2-7; D tentatively reads TRBD1 or TRBD2 (5 bases each). The CDR3 extends over 13 amino acids. CDR1 and CDR2 (germline): MNHEY, SMNVEV (reference sequence). V dropped 6 bases and J dropped 4 bases, with 13 bases sitting between them. The DNA of the CDR3 is TGTGCCAGCAGGTGGGGACCGAAATACGAGCAGTACTTC. Its translation is CASRWGPKYEQYF.

The chain joins TRBV19 to TRBJ2-7; no reliable D call. CDR1 LNHDA and CDR2 SQIVND come from the germline V gene (reference sequence). V dropped 3 bases and J dropped 1 base, with 7 bases sitting between them. CDR3 length: 13 residues. CDR3 DNA: TGTGCCAGTAGTATGGGATGGTCCTACGAGCAGTACTTC. This gives the protein CASSMGWSYEQYF.

The DNA of the CDR3 is TGTGCCAGCAGTCTTAAACCACCGGGACAGGGGCGCTATGGCTACACCTTC. This translates into CASSLKPPGQGRYGYTF. The chain uses TRBV6-2 or TRBV6-3 and TRBJ1-2; 10 nucleotides match TRBD1. CDR1 MNHEY and CDR2 SVGEGT come from the germline V gene. V shed 5 bases and J 4 bases; nucleotides not matched to a gene: 13. The CDR3 is 17 residues long.

This rearrangement joins TRBV7-6 to TRBJ1-2; the D gene is possibly TRBD1 (5 bases). Germline V gives CDR1 SGHVS, CDR2 FNYEAQ. V lost 4 bases and J lost 3, with 9 bases in between. The CDR3 has 13 amino acids. The DNA for the CDR3 is TGTGCCAGCAGCTACGGGACGTACTATGGCTACACCTTC. Residues: CASSYGTYYGYTF.

This chain links TRBV2 with TRBJ1-1, with D possibly matching TRBD1 (5 bases). The V end was cut by 10 bases, the J end by 3 bases, with 15 bases between. The CDR3 covers 13 residues. In germline, CDR1 is SNHLY, CDR2 FYNNEI. CDR3 sequence (DNA): TGTGCCATCGCCCGCGGGGGGGACACTGAAGCTTTCTTT. It yields the protein CAIARGGDTEAFF.

This clonotype was seen more than once but under ten times. The chain couples TRBV7-8 to TRBJ2-7; TRBD1 or TRBD2 may be the D gene (5 bases each). Germline CDR1 reads SGHVS; CDR2 reads FQNEAQ. This CDR3 is built from 16 residues. V dropped 0 bases and J dropped 0 bases, with 12 bases sitting between them. This CDR3 reads CASSLAVGANSYEQYV. The CDR3, as DNA: TGTGCCAGCAGCTTAGCGGTCGGGGCGAACTCCTACGAGCAGTACGTC.

The chain is built from TRBV18 and TRBJ1-5; maybe TRBD1 (6 bases). The CDR3 consists of 15 residues. Germline CDR1 is KGHSH and CDR2 is LQKENI. The ends were cut back, 2 bases at V and 7 bases at J, with 15 bases in the middle. The CDR3 DNA reads as TGTGCCAGCTCACCATACAGGGTAATCACGCAGCCCCAGCATTTT. Its translation is CASSPYRVITQPQHF.

The gene calls are TRBV18 and TRBJ2-7; D remains ambiguous. In germline, CDR1 is KGHSH, CDR2 LQKENI. The CDR3 has 13 residues. V was pared by 0 bases and J by 5 bases, with 8 bases between. The CDR3 spells CASSPPEGHEQYF. CDR3 DNA sequence: TGTGCCAGCTCACCACCGGAAGGCCACGAGCAGTACTTC.

This clonotype was observed a handful of times. The rearrangement links TRBV7-8 to TRBJ2-1; D is ambiguous. The germline V gene has CDR1 SGHVS and CDR2 FQNEAQ. CDR3 length: 12 amino acids. V was clipped by 7 bases and J by 9 bases, with 13 bases between them. DNA of the CDR3: TGTGCCAGCAACCACGCTACGGTTGAGCAGTTCTTC. This gives the protein CASNHATVEQFF.

This clonotype was seen repeatedly, ten times or more. This chain links TRBV7-8 with TRBJ2-1; 7 bases map to TRBD1. CDR1 is SGHVS and CDR2 is FQNEAQ in the germline V gene. The CDR3 sequence is 15 residues long. The ends lost 2 bases at V and 10 bases at J; junction bases unmatched: 11. CDR3 nucleotides: TGTGCCAGCAGCTTAACGGCAGGGGGTGGGCGCGAGCAGTTCTTC. This codes for CASSLTAGGGREQFF.

As to this clonotype: It may be a read error: a sequence one base away is much more abundant. The chain recombines TRBV7-8 with TRBJ2-5; the match to TRBD2 covers 9 bases. This CDR3 region has 12 residues. CDR1 SGHVS and CDR2 FQNEAQ come from the germline V gene. The CDR3 coding sequence is TGTGCCACCGGGACTAGCATGCAGACCCTGTACTTC. Translating gives CATGTSMQTLYF.

The J gene is TRBJ2-1, the V gene TRBV11-2, with TRBD2 identical over 12 bases. CDR3 length equals 15 residues. V trimming: 3 bases; J trimming: 7 bases; junction bases outside the gene matches: 4. CDR1 SGHAT and CDR2 FQNNGV come from the germline V gene. The CDR3 coding sequence is TGTGCCAGCAGCTTCCCCGGGACTAGCGGGAATGAGCAGTTCTTC. Translated, it gives CASSFPGTSGNEQFF.

The CDR3 reads CASSLTTYSYEQYV. The CDR3 bases are TGTGCCAGCAGCCTCACAACCTACTCCTACGAGCAGTACGTC. The gene calls are TRBV6-2 or TRBV6-3 and TRBJ2-7; unclear D gene. This CDR3 region has 14 residues. Germline CDR1 is MNHEY and CDR2 is SVGEGT. The V end lost 6 bases, the J end lost 0 bases, and 12 bases lay between the germline ends.